This T cell receptor beta chain was retrieved from a study of shared T cell receptors in the human thymus. CDR3 length equals 12 residues. The V end was cut by 4 bases, the J end by 0 bases, with 3 bases between. Germline V gene lookup returns CDR1 MNHEY and CDR2 SMNVEV (reference sequence). Only in-frame clones appear in the TCRdb table, and some are missing; sequencing was by immunoSEQ multiplex PCR. Altogether hundreds of thousands of clones are present, 78% being singletons, with the ten largest covering about 0.014%. This sample also belongs to another study, concerning human thymus T cells. Turning to that study: Thymic tissue was derived from resections collected during corrective heart surgery. There appeared to be biased usage of V and J genes in thymic and blood repertoires.

This clonotype originated in a boy in the first two years of life with a congenital heart defect. This chain uses TRBV27 with TRBJ2-5; D is uncertain. What was sequenced was thymocytes. In nucleotides, the CDR3 is TGTGCCAGCAGTTCGTACCAAGAGACCCAGTACTTC. It is translated as CASSSYQETQYF.